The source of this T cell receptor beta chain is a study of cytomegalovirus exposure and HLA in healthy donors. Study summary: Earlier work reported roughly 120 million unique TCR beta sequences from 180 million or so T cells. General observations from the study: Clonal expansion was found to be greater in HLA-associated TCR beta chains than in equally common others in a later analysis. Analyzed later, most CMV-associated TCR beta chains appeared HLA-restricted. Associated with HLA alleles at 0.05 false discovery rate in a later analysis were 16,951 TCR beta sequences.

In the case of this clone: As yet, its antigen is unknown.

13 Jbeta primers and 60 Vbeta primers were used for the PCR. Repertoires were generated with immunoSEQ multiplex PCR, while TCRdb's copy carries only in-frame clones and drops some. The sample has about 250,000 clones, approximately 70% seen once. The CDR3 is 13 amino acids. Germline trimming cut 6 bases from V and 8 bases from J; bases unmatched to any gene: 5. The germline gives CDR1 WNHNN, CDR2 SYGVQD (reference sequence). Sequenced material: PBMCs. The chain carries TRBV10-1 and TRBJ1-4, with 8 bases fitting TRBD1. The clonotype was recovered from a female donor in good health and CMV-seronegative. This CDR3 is CASSRDRSEKLFF. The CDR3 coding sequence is TGCGCCAGCAGCCGGGACAGGTCGGAAAAACTGTTTTTT.